This entry lists 15 T cell receptor beta chains sequenced from one sample in a study of PD-1 blockade in classical Hodgkin lymphoma. Relapse was seen in all patients after autologous stem cell transplantation, and brentuximab vedotin exposure was variable. Assay: immunoSEQ multiplex PCR; the TCRdb copy retains only in-frame clones and omits some. The table includes some 100,000 clones, 92% detected once. The input for sequencing was peripheral blood mononuclear cells (PBMCs), taken at baseline. Receptors originate from a human donor with classical Hodgkin lymphoma.

The rearrangement links TRBV5-4 to TRBJ1-1; 10 bases match TRBD1. Germline V gives CDR1 SGHNT, CDR2 YYREEE (reference sequence). Trimming removed 3 bases from V and 1 base from J; junction bases left unmatched: 0. This CDR3 comprises 14 residues. CDR3 in DNA: TGTGCCAGCAGCTGGGACAGGGGGAACACTGAAGCTTTCTTT. It is translated as CASSWDRGNTEAFF.

The rearrangement joins TRBV2 to TRBJ2-2; 7 bases are a match to TRBD2. This CDR3 is 16 amino acids long. Losses at the gene ends were 6 bases for V and 2 bases for J; bases not matched to a gene: 9. The V gene's germline CDR1 is SNHLY and CDR2 FYNNEI. The CDR3 nucleotides are TGTGCCAGCAGGAATAGGGCGGGAGTAAACACCGGGGAGCTGTTTTTT. Residues: CASRNRAGVNTGELFF.

The CDR3 region is CASRRQGPSYGYTF. CDR3 bases: TGTGCCAGCAGACGTCAGGGACCCTCCTATGGCTACACCTTC. The chain has TRBV6-5 and TRBJ1-2, with D possibly TRBD1 on 5 matching bases. V lost 6 bases to trimming and J lost 4 bases, with 15 bases between them. The CDR3 is made up of 14 amino acids. Germline CDR1 reads MNHEY; CDR2 reads SVGAGI.

In this sample, this clone turned up once. The chain recombines TRBV5-1 with TRBJ2-7, with 8 nucleotides matching TRBD1. The CDR3 totals 15 residues. With V trimmed by 0 bases and J by 0 bases, 2 bases remained unmatched. Looked up from germline, CDR1 is SGHRS and CDR2 is YFSETQ. For the CDR3, the DNA is TGCGCCAGCAGCTTGGCCGGGACAGGCTCCTACGAGCAGTACTTC. As protein: CASSLAGTGSYEQYF. The entire variable domain, with the rest obtained from reference TRBV5-1 and TRBJ2-7, is as follows: KAGVTQTPRYLIKTRGQQVTLSCSPISGHRSVSWYQQTPGQGLQFLFEYFSETQRNKGNFPGRFSGRQFSNSRSEMNVSTLELGDSALYLCASSLAGTGSYEQYFGPGTRLTVT.

The V and J genes are TRBV29-1 and TRBJ2-7; TRBD1 aligns across 7 bases. The ends lost 5 bases at V and 6 bases at J; junction bases unmatched: 7. Looked up from germline, CDR1 is SQVTM and CDR2 is ANQGSEA. This CDR3 spans 12 amino acids. CDR3 sequence: CSVWKGAGEQYF. As DNA, the CDR3 is TGCAGCGTTTGGAAGGGGGCGGGCGAGCAGTACTTC.

The chain couples TRBV19 to TRBJ1-2, with D perhaps TRBD1 (6 bases). Germline loops: CDR1 LNHDA, CDR2 SQIVND (reference sequence). The CDR3 is made up of 18 amino acids. Trimming cost V 7 bases and J 6 bases, with 30 bases left between them. The CDR3 reads CASTTPPGRPGGYDGYTF. The CDR3 DNA is TGTGCCAGTACCACCCCACCAGGGAGGCCCGGGGGCTATGATGGCTACACCTTC. The full variable domain, rest sourced from reference TRBV19 and TRBJ1-2, is DGGITQSPKYLFRKEGQNVTLSCEQNLNHDAMYWYRQDPGQGLRLIYYSQIVNDFQKGDIAEGYSVSREKKESFPLTVTSAQKNPTAFYLCASTTPPGRPGGYDGYTFGSGTRLTVV.

CDR3 sequence reads: CASSEGTTNEKLFF. As DNA, the CDR3 is TGCGCCAGCAGTGAAGGGACGACGAATGAAAAACTGTTTTTT. The V call is TRBV10-2, the J call TRBJ1-4; D possibly corresponds to TRBD1 (5 bases). CDR1 and CDR2 from the germline V gene are WSHSY and SAAADI. Trimming took off 3 bases at V and 5 bases at J, with 10 bases between the two ends. The CDR3 totals 14 residues.

The chain uses TRBV6-8 and TRBJ2-5, with D maybe TRBD2 (6 bases). The J call may be in error: the DNA end matches TRBJ2-7 better. This CDR3 contains 15 residues. Germline assignment: CDR1 MNHGY and CDR2 SAAAGT. The CDR3 loop reads CASSYSGQGGYEQYF. In DNA form, the CDR3 reads TGTGCCAGCAGTTACTCTGGCCAGGGAGGCTACGAGCAGTACTTC.

Here the CDR3 DNA reads TGCAGTGCTCACTTTATGGACGAGCAGTACTTC. Its protein is CSAHFMDEQYF. V gene TRBV20-1 combines with J gene TRBJ2-7; D unresolved. The CDR3 consists of 11 residues. Trimming stripped 5 bases from V and 5 bases from J, with 10 bases between. The germline CDR1 and CDR2 sequences are DFQATT and SNEGSKA (reference sequence).

This sequence joins TRBV7-6 and TRBJ2-1, with D perhaps matching TRBD2 (7 bases). The germline CDR1 and CDR2 sequences are SGHVS and FNYEAQ. Trimming stripped 1 base from V and 10 bases from J, with 11 bases between. CDR3 size: 13 residues. In DNA, the CDR3 is TGTGCCAGCAGCTTAGAGGGGGGGAGGGAGCAGTTCTTC. Translation: CASSLEGGREQFF.

Turning to this clone: This same CDR3 is encoded by further DNA sequences in the sample. The chain recombines TRBV19 with TRBJ2-4; D is undetermined. The CDR3 totals 14 residues. Germline values: CDR1 LNHDA, CDR2 SQIVND (reference sequence). The ends were cut back, 1 base at V and 0 bases at J, with 4 bases in the middle. The CDR3 nucleotides are TGTGCCAGTAGTATAGGGGGAGCCAAAAACATTCAGTACTTC. It codes for CASSIGGAKNIQYF.

In nucleotides, the CDR3 is TGTGCCAGCAGCCCGCCACCCCTCGGCGGGAGGGCCCTTGAGCAGTACTTC. Its protein product is CASSPPPLGGRALEQYF. This chain connects TRBV5-4 to TRBJ2-7; 9 bases map to TRBD2. The length of the CDR3 is 17 residues. V was pared by 4 bases and J by 7 bases, with 18 bases of the junction left unmatched. Germline values: CDR1 SGHNT, CDR2 YYREEE (reference sequence).

V and J are TRBV19 and TRBJ1-2, with D possibly matching TRBD1 (5 bases). Germline CDR1 LNHDA, CDR2 SQIVND (reference sequence). CDR3 length equals 14 residues. The V and J ends lost 3 bases and 4 bases respectively, with 12 bases between them. The CDR3 DNA reads TGTGCCAGTAGTATCGGGGGTGGAACCTATGGCTACACCTTC. As protein: CASSIGGGTYGYTF.

This chain links TRBV28 with TRBJ1-5, with 7 bases identical to TRBD1. Germline assignment: CDR1 MDHEN and CDR2 SYDVKM. The CDR3 sequence is 14 residues long. V lost 6 bases, J lost 4 bases, and 6 bases stayed unmatched. For the CDR3, the DNA is TGTGCCAGCAGCTCAGGGGGACAGAATCAGCCCCAGCATTTT. It codes for CASSSGGQNQPQHF.

This chain joins TRBV6-5 and TRBJ2-7; D is perhaps TRBD1 or TRBD2 (5 bases each). This CDR3 has 14 amino acids. CDR1 MNHEY and CDR2 SVGAGI come from the germline V gene. Trimming removed 5 bases at V and 2 bases at J, with 13 bases between. For the CDR3, the DNA is TGTGCCAGCAGTGTCCCGGGACGAGCCTACGAGCAGTACTTC. It codes for CASSVPGRAYEQYF.